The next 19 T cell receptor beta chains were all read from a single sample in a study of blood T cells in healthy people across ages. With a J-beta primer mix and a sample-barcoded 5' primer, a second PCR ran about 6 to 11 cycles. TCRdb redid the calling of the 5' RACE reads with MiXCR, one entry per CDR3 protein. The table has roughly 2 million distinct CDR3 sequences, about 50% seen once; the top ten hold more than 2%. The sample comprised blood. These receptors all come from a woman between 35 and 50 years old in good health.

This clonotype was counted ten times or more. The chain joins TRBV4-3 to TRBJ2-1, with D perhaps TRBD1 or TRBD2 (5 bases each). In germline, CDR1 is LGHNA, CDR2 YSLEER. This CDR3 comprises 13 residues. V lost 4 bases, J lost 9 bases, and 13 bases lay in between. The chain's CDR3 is CASSPRTGREQFF. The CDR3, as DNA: TGCGCCAGCAGCCCCCGAACGGGACGTGAGCAGTTCTTC.

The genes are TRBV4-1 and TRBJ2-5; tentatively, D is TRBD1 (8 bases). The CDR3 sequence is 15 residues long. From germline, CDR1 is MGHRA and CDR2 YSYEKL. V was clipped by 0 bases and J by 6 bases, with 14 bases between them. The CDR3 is CASSQETGGGQTQYF. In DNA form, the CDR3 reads TGCGCCAGCAGCCAAGAAACAGGGGGGGGACAGACCCAGTACTTC.

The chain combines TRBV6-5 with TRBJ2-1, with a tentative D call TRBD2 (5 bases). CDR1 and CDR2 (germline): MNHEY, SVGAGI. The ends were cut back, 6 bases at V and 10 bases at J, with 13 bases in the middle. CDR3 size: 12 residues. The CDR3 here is CASRGSRDEQFF. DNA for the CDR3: TGTGCCAGCAGGGGGAGTAGAGACGAGCAGTTCTTC.

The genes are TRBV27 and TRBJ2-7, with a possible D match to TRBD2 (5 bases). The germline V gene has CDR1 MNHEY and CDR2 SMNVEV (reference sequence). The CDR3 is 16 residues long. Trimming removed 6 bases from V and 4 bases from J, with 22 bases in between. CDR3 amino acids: CASSPGGQWVLYEQYF. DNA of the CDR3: TGTGCCAGCAGCCCCGGCGGGCAGTGGGTCTTATACGAGCAGTACTTC.

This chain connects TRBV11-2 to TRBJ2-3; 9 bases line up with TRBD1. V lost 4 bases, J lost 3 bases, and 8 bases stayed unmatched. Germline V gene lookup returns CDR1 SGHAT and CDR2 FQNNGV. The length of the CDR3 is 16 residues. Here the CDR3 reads CASSSGQGKGTDTQYF. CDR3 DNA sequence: TGTGCCAGCAGCTCCGGACAGGGGAAGGGAACAGATACGCAGTATTTT.

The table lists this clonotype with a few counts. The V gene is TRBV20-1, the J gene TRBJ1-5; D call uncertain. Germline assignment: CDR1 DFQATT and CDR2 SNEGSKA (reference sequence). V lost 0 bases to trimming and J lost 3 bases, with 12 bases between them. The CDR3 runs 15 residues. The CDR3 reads CSARDLWQDNQPQHF. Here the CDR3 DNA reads TGCAGTGCTAGAGATCTGTGGCAGGACAATCAGCCCCAGCATTTT.

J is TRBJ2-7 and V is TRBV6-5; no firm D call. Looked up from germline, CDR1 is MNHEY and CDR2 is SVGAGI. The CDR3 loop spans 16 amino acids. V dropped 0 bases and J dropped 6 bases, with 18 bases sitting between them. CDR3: CASSYSLGLDKGEQYF. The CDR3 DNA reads TGTGCCAGCAGTTACTCCCTCGGGCTCGACAAAGGCGAGCAGTACTTC.

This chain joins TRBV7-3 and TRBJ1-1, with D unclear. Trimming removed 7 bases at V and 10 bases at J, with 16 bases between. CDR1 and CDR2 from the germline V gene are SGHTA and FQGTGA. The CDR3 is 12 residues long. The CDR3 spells CASTPGRTIAFF. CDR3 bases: TGTGCCAGCACCCCCGGAAGGACTATAGCTTTCTTT.

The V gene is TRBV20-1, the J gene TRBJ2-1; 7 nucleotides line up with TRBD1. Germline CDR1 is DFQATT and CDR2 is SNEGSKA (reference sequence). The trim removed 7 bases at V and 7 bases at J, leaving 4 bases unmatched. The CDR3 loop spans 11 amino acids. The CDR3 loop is CSVRQGNEQFF. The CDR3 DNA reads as TGCAGTGTTCGACAGGGTAATGAGCAGTTCTTC.

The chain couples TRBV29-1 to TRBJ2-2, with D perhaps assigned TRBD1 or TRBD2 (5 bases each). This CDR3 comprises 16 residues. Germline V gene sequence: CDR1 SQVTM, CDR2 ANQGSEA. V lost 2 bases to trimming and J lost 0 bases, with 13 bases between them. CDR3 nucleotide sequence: TGCAGCGTTGAATCGGGGCGACTCCCGAACACCGGGGAGCTGTTTTTT. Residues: CSVESGRLPNTGELFF.

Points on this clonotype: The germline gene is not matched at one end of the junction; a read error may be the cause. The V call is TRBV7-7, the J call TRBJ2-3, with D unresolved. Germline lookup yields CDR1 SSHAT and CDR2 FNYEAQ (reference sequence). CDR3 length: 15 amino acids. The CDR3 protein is CASSSQVGSTDTQYF. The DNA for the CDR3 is TGTGCTAGCAGCTCCCAAGTGGGGTCCACAGATACGCAGTATTTT.

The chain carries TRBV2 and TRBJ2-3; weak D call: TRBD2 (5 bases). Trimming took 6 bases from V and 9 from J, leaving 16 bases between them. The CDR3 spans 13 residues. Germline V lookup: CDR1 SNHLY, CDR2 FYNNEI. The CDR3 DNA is TGTGCCAGCAGGGAGGCGGGTTTTGGGACGCAGTATTTT. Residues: CASREAGFGTQYF.

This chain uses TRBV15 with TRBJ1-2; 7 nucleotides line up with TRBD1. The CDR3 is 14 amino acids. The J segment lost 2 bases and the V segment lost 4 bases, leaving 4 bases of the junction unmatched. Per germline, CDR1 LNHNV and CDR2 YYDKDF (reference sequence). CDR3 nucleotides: TGTGCCACCAGCATCGGACAGGTGAACTATGGCTACACCTTC. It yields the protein CATSIGQVNYGYTF.

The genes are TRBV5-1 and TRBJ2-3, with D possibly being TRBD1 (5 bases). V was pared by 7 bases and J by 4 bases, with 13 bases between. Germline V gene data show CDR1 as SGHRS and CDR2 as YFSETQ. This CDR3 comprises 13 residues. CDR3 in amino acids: CASRFGAPDTQYF. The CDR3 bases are TGCGCCAGCCGATTTGGGGCCCCAGATACGCAGTATTTT.

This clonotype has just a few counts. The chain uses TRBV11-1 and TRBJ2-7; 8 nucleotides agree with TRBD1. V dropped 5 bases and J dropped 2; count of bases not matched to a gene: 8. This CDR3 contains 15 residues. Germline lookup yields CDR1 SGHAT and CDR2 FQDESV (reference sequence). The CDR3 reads CASSPRQGTPYEQYF. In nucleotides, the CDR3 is TGTGCCAGCAGCCCCAGACAGGGGACCCCCTACGAGCAGTACTTC. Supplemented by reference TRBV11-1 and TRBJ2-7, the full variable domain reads EAEVAQSPRYKITEKSQAVAFWCDPISGHATLYWYRQILGQGPELLVQFQDESVVDDSQLPKDRFSAERLKGVDSTLKIQPAELGDSAMYLCASSPRQGTPYEQYFGPGTRLTVT.

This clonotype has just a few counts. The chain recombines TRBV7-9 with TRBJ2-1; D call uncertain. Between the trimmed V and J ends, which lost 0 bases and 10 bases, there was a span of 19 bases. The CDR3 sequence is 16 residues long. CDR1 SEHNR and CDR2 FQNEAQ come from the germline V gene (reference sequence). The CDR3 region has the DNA TGTGCCAGCAGCTTAGCGCTTGAACTCCCTGCTGAAGAGCAGTTCTTC. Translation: CASSLALELPAEEQFF.

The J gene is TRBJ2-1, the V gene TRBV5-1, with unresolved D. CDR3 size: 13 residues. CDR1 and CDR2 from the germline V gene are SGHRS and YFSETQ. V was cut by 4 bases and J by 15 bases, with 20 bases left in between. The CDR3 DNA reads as TGCGCCAGCAGCGGGGAATCTGCGAGTAGTTTGTTCTTC. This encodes CASSGESASSLFF. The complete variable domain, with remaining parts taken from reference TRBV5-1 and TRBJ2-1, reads KAGVTQTPRYLIKTRGQQVTLSCSPISGHRSVSWYQQTPGQGLQFLFEYFSETQRNKGNFPGRFSGRQFSNSRSEMNVSTLELGDSALYLCASSGESASSLFFGPGTRLTVL.

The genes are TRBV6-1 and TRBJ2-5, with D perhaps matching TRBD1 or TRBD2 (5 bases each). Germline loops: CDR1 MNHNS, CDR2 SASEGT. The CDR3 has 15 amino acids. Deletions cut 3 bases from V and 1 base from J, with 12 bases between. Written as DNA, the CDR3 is TGTGCCAGCAGTGAGGGCCCGGGGCCCCAAGAGACCCAGTACTTC. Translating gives CASSEGPGPQETQYF.

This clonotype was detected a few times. The DNA of the CDR3 is TGTGCCAGCAGCCCGTCAGGGAGGGGGGTTTATAGCAATCAGCCCCAGCATTTT. As protein: CASSPSGRGVYSNQPQHF. The chain links TRBV7-2 to TRBJ1-5; D perhaps matches TRBD1 (6 bases). Germline V gene lookup returns CDR1 SGHTA and CDR2 FQGNSA. Trimming shortened V by 5 bases and J by 0 bases, and 20 bases separated the two germline ends. The CDR3 is 18 amino acids.